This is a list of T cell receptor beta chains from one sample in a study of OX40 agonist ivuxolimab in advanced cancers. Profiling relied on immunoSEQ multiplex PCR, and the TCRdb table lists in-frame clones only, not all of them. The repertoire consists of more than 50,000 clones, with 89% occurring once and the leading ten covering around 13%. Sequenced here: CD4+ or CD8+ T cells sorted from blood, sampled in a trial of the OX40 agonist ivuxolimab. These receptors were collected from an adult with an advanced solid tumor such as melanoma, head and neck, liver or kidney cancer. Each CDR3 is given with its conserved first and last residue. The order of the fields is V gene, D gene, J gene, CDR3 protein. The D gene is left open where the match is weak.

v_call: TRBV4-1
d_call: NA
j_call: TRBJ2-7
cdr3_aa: CASSDRDTNYEQYF

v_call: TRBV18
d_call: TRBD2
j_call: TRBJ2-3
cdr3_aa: CASSPKRGLADTQYF

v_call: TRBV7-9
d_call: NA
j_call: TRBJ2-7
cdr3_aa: CASSLAAYEQYF

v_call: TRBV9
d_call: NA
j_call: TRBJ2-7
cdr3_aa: CASSVAAGSYEQYF

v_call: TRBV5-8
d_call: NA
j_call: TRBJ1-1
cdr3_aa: CASSLVLNTEAFF

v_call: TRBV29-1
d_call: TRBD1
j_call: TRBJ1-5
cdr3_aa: CSDRGLQEPTPLIFEGPQHF

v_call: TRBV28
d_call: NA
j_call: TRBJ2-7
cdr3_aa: CASSATGTTTLEQYF

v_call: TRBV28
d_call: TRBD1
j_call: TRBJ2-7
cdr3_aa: CASSPRDRPYEQYF

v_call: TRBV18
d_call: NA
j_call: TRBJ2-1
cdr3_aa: CASSPPTKSIRAHNEQFF

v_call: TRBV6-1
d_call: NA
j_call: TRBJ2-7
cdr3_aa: CASSEARRSTSYEQYF

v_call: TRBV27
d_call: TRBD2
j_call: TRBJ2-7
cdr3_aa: CASSLFPSGGYEQYF

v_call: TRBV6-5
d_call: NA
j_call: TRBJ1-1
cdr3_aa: CASGRTNTEAFF

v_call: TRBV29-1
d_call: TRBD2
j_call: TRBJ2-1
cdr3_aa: CSVDGGSYNEQFF

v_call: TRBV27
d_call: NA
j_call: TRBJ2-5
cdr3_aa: CASSLGGTAWETQYF

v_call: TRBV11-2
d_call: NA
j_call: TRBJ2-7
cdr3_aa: CASSLAAYEQYF

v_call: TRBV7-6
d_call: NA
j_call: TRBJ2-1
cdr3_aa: CASSLGLAAGEQFF

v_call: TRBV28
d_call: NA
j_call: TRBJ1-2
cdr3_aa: CASRRDLGGGYTF

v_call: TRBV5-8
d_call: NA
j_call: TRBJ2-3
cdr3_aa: CASSLWLMGTDTQYF

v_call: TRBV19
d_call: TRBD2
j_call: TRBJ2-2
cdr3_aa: CASIDRTSGNTGELFF

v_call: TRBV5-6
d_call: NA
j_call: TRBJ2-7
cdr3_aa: CASSGGPVEQYF

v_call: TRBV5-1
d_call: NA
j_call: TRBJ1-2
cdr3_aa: CASSLVGNLNYGYTF

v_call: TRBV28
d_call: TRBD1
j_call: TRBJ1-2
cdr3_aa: CATADRTRRGYTF

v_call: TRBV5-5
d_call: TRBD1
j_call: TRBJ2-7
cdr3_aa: CASQTGSSSYEQYF

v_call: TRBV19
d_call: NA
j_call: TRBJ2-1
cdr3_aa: CASSIDWRHSYNEQFF

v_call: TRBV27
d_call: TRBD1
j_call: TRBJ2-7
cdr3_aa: CASGDRGPLYEQYF

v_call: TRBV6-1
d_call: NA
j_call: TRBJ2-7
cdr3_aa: CASSVRSHGDEQYF

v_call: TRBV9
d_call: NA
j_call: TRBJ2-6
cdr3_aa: CASGSGANVLTF

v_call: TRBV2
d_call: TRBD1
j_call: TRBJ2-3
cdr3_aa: CASTGWTGGAVSTDTQYF

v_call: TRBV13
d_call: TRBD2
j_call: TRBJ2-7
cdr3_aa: CASIFSLAGSYEQYF

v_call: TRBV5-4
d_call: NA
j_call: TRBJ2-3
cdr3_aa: CASSLYAGTDTQYF

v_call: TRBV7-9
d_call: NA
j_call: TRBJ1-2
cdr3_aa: CASSLPGALDYGYTF

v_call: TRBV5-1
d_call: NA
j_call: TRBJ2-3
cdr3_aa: CASRGGSTDTQYF

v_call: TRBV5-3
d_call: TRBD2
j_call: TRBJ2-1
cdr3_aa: CARSLAGEGKDNEQFF

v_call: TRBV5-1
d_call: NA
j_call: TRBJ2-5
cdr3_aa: CASSENRPQETQYF

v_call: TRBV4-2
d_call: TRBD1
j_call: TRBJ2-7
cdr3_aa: CASSEGAGGSYEQYF

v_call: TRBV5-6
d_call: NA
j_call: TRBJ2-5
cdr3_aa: CASSLSFSSLEAQYF

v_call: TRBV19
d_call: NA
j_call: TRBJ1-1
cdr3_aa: CASRWVRGTEAFF

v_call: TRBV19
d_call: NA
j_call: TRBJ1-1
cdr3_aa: CASSIGVSTEAFF

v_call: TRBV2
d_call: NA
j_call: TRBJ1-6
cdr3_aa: CASSEALPRSGLTDNSPLHF

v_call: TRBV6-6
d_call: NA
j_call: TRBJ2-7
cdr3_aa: CASSYSGSIYEQYF

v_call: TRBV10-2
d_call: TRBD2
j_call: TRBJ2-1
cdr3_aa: CASSEPFSSRGGRYNEQFF

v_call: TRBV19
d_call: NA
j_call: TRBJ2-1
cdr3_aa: CASSIWGNNEQFF

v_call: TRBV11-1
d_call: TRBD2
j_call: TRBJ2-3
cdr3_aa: CASSLRTSGEITDTQYF

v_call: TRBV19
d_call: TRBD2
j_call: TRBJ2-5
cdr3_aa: CASSDGASGGQETQYF

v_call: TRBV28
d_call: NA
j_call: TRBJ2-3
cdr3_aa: CASSFLGSTDTQYF

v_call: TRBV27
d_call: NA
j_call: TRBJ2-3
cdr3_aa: CASSLYRAGDTQYF

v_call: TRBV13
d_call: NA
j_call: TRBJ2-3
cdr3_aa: CASSTRTVTDTQYF

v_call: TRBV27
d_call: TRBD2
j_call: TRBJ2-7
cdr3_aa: CASSFHLAGGLYEQYF